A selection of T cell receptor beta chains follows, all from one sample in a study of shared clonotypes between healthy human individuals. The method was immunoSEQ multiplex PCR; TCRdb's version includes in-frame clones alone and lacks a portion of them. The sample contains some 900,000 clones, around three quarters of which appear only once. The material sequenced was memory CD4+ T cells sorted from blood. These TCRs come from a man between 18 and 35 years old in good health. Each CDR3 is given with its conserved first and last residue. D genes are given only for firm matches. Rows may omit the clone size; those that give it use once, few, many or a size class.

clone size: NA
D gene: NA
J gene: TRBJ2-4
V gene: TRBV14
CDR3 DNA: TGTGCCAGCAGCCAAGAGAGAAACATTCAGTACTTC
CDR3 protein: CASSQERNIQYF

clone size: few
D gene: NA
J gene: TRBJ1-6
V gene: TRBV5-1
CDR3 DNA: TGCGCCAGCCACAGCTCCTATAATTCACCCCTCCACTTT
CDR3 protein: CASHSSYNSPLHF

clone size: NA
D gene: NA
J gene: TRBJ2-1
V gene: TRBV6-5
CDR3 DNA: TGTGCCAGCAGTAGGGCAGAGTACAATGAGCAGTTCTTC
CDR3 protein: CASSRAEYNEQFF

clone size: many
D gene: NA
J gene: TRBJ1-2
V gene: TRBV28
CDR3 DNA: TGTGCCAGCACCACCCTTCTTGGGTGGGGGTCCTCTGGCTACACCTTC
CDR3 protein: CASTTLLGWGSSGYTF

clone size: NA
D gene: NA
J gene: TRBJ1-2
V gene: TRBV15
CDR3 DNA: TGTGCCACCAGCAGAGATCGCACGGGGGGCGCTGGGTCCGGTTTCCAACTCTTC
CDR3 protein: CATSRDRTGGAGSGFQLF

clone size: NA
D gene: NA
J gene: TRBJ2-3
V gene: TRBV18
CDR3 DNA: TGTGCCAGCTCCCCTCTGAGCACAGATACGCAGTATTTT
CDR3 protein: CASSPLSTDTQYF

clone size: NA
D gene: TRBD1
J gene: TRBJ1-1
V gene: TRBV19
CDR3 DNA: TGTGCCAGTAGGCAACAGGGGCTTCGGGCTTTCTTT
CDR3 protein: CASRQQGLRAFF

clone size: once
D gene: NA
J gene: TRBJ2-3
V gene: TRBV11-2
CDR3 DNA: TGTGCCAGCAGCCCTAACCTAGCGCGGGATACGCAGTATTTT
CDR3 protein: CASSPNLARDTQYF

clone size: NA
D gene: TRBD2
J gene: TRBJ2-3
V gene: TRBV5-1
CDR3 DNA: TGCGCCAGCAGCGCCGGGACTAACACAGATACGCAGTATTTT
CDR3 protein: CASSAGTNTDTQYF

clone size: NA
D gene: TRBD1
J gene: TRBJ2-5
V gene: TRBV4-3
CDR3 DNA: TGCGCCAGCAGCCTCGGGACAGGGAGGACGACCCAGTACTTC
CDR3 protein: CASSLGTGRTTQYF

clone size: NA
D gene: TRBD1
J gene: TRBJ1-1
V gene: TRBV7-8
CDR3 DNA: TGTGCCAGCAGCCCCGGGACAGGGAAAGGGAACACTGAAGCTTTCTTT
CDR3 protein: CASSPGTGKGNTEAFF

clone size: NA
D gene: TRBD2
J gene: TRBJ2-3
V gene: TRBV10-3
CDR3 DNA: TGTGCCATCGGGAGGACTAGCGGTAGCACAGATACGCAGTATTTT
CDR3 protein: CAIGRTSGSTDTQYF

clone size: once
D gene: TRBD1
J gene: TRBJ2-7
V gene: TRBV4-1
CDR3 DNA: TGCGCCAGCAGCCAAGATGTAGCAGGGGGCTCCCGCGAGCAGTACTTC
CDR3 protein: CASSQDVAGGSREQYF

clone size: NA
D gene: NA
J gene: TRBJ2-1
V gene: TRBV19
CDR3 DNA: TGTGCCAGTAGTGATTCAGGGTTATCATGGGATGAGCAGTTCTTC
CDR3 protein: CASSDSGLSWDEQFF

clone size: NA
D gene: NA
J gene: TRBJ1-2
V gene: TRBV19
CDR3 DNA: TGTGCCAGTAGGGAGGGGAGCGGCGGAGGCTATGGCTACACCTTC
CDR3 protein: CASREGSGGGYGYTF

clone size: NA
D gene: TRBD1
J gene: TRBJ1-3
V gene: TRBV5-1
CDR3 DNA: TGCGCCAGCAGCTTGGAGTCGACAGGGTCCGGAAACACCATATATTTT
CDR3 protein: CASSLESTGSGNTIYF

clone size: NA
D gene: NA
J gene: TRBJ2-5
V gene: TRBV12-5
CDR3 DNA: TGTGCTAGTGGTTTGGTACTCGGCAGGGACCCAGAGACCCAGTACTTC
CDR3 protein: CASGLVLGRDPETQYF

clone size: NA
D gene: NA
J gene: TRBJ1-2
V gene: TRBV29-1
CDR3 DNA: TGCAGCGTTGAGGATGGGAGGAATGGCTACACCTTC
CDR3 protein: CSVEDGRNGYTF

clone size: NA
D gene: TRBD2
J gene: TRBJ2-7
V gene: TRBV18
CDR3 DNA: TGTGCCAGCTCACCGGGACTAGGAATCTACGAGCAGTACTTC
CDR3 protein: CASSPGLGIYEQYF

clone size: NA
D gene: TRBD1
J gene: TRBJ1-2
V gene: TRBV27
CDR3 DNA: TGTGCCAGCAGGACAGGGGCGAGCTATGGCTACACCTTC
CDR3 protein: CASRTGASYGYTF

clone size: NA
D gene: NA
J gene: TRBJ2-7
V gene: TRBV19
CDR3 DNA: TGTGCCAGTAGCACTACAGGATCCTACGAGCAGTACTTC
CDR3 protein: CASSTTGSYEQYF

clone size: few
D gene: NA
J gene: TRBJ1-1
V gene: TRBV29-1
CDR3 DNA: TGCAGCGTTTCAGGACAGCTGGATTTTGAAGCTTTCTTT
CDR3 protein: CSVSGQLDFEAFF

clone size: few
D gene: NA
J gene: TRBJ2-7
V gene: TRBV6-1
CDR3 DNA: TGTGCCAGCAGTGAACAGCGTACCACGGGGCAGTACTTC
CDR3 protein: CASSEQRTTGQYF

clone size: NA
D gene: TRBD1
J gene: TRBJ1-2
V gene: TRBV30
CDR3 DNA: TGTGCCTGGAGGGGACAGGGCCTCTGGGGCTACACCTTC
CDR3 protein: CAWRGQGLWGYTF

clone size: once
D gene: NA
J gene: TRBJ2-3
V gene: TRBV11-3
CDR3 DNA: TGTGCCAGCAGCTTCGACAAGAGCACAGATACGCAGTATTTT
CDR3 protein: CASSFDKSTDTQYF

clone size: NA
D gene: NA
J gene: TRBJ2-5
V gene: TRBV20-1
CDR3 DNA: TGCAGTGCTAAACAGCAAGAGACCCAGTACTTC
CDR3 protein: CSAKQQETQYF

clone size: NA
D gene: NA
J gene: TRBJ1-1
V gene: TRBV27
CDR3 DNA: TGTGCCAGCAGTCTTTTGGGGGGTGAAGCTTTCTTT
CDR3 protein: CASSLLGGEAFF

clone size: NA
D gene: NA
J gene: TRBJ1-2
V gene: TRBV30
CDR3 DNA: TGTGCCTGGAGTGTACGGGGATATGGCTACACCTTC
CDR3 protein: CAWSVRGYGYTF

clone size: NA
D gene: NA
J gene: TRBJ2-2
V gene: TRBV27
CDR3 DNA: TGTGCCAGCAGTTTCGGGGGAACAAACACCGGGGAGCTGTTTTTT
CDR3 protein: CASSFGGTNTGELFF

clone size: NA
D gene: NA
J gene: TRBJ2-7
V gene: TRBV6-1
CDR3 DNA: TGTGCCAGCAGTGAAGCCGCCTCCTACGAGCAGTACTTC
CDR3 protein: CASSEAASYEQYF

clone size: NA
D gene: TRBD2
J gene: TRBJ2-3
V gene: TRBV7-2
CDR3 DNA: TGTGCCAGCAGCTGGCTAGCGGGAGATACGCAGTATTTT
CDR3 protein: CASSWLAGDTQYF

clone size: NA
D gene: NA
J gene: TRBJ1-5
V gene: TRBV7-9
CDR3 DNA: TGTGCCAGCAGCTTGGCCGGGAGCCGCGATCAGCCCCAGCATTTT
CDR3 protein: CASSLAGSRDQPQHF

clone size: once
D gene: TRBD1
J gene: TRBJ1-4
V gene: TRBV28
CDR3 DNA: TGTGCCAGCAGTTCCAGGACAGGATGGGCTAATGAAAAACTGTTTTTT
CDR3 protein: CASSSRTGWANEKLFF

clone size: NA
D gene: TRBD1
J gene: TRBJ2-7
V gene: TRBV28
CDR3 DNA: TGTGCCAGCAGTTCCGGACAGGGGAGAAGGAACGAGCAGTACTTC
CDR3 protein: CASSSGQGRRNEQYF

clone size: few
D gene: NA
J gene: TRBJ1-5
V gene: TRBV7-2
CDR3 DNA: TGTGCCAGCAGTCAAAGAGGGGATCAGCCCCAGCATTTT
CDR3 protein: CASSQRGDQPQHF

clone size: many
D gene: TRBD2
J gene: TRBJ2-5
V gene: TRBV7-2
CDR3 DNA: TGTGCCAGCAGCAATAGCGGGTGGAGGCGGACCCAGTACTTC
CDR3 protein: CASSNSGWRRTQYF

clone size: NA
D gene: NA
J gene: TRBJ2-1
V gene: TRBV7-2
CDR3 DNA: TGTGCCAGCAGCTCCCAAGGGGAGCAGTTCTTC
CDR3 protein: CASSSQGEQFF

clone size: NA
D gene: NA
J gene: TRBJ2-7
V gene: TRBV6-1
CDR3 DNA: TGTGCCAGCATTACGGACAGCTCCTACGAGCAGTACTTC
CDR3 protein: CASITDSSYEQYF

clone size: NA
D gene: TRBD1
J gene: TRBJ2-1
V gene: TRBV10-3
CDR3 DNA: TGTGCCATCAGTGCCGGGACAGGGGGCAATGAGCAGTTCTTC
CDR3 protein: CAISAGTGGNEQFF

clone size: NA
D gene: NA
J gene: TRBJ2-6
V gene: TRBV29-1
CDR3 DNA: TGCAGCGTTTTTAACCCTGGGGCCAACGTCCCGACTTTC
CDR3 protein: CSVFNPGANVPTF

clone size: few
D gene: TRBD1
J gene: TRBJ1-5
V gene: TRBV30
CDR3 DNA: TGTGCCTGGGGGGACAGGCGCTTGGGCAATCAGCCCCAGCATTTT
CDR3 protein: CAWGDRRLGNQPQHF

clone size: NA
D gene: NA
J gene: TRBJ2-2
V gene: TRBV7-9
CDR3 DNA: TGTGCCAGCAGCTTAGAAATTGCGCTCACCGGGGAGCTGTTTTTT
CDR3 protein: CASSLEIALTGELFF

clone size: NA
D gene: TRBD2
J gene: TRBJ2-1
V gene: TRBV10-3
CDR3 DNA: TGTGCCATCAGTGCGCGGGAGTCGTCCTACAATGAGCAGTTCTTC
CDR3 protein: CAISARESSYNEQFF

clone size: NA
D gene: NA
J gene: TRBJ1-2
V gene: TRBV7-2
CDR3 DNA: TGTGCCAGCAGCTTATTAGGCTATGGCTACACCTTC
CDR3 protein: CASSLLGYGYTF

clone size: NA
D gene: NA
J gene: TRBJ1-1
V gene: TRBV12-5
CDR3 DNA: TGTGCTAGTGGTTTGGTCTTGGGTTTGAACACTGAAGCTTTCTTT
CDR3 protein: CASGLVLGLNTEAFF

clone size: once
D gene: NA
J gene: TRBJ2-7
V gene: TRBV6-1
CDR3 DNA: TGTGCCAGCAGGGATCCGAGCGTCGAGCAGTACTTC
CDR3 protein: CASRDPSVEQYF

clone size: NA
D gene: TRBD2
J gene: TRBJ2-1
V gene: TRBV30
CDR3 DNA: TGTGCCTGGAGTGTAGGCCTAGCGGGAGGATTTCAGTTCTTC
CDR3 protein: CAWSVGLAGGFQFF

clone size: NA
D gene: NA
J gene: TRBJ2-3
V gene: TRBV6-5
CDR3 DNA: TGTGCCAGCAGTTACTCGATGAGCTACAGGGACCAGTATTTT
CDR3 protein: CASSYSMSYRDQYF

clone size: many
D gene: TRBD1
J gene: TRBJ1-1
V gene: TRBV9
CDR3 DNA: TGTGCCAGCAGCGTAGTTCTTTGGACAGGGGTTGTGAACACTGAAGCTTTCTTT
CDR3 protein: CASSVVLWTGVVNTEAFF

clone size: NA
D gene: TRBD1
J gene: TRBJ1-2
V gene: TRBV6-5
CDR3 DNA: TGTGCCAGCACCACTACAGGGGGCCCTTATGGCTACACCTTC
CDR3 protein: CASTTTGGPYGYTF

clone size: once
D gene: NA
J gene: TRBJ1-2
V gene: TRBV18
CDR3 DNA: TGTGCCAGCTCACCACCGGCGGGGGGCGGTGGCTACACCTTC
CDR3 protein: CASSPPAGGGGYTF

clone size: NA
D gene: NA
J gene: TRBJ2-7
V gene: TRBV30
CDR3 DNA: TGTGCCTGGAGTAGGGGTCTCGGTTACGAGCAGTACTTC
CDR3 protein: CAWSRGLGYEQYF

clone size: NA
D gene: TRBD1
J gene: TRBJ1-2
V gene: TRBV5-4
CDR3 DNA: TGTGCCAGCAGCTTGGACAGGGGGGCCTATGGCTACACCTTC
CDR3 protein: CASSLDRGAYGYTF